The present T cell receptor (beta chain) was sequenced within a study of blood T cell repertoires in COVID-19 (dated by TCRdb to about 2020). About the full investigation: The collaborator samples originated in the United States, Italy and Spain and spanned the acute and convalescent phases of COVID-19. Sample metadata almost always included a de-identified subject ID, COVID-19 status, age in years and sex. The repertoires were released in a freely available public database intended as a resource for research on the immune response to SARS-CoV-2. The samples were drawn from the first 160 participants of the ongoing ImmuneRACE study and from 1,254 subjects provided by 6 global collaborators. Deeply sampled blood TCRbeta repertoires from subjects exposed to, actively infected with, or recovered from COVID-19 were included in the dataset. The material from the prospective study consisted of cDNA or gDNA derived from T cells, B-cell-depleted T cells, or PBMCs. Where available, HLA class I and class II types were taken from metadata supplied by the sample provider and were not determined by assay-based typing. The investigation overall reported the following: Clinical and demographic metadata were provided uncurated, with the amount varying by source and participant.

The germline V gene yields SGHVS for CDR1 and FNYEAQ for CDR2. The CDR3, cysteine through phenylalanine, is 13 amino acids long. Kept here is only the CDR3 DNA, which spans 39 bases and is read in frame from base 1. Enrolling through a virtual design, the prospective study's participants ranged in age from roughly 18 to 89 years and lived across some 22 United States geographic areas. In the prospective study, participants were assigned to cohorts based on the clinical history participants reported in a screening survey and a study questionnaire. Recovered participants in ImmuneRACE Cohort 3 were defined by two consecutive negative NP/OP PCR tests, clearance by a healthcare professional, or resolution of symptoms. Mobile phlebotomists in the prospective study collected whole blood, serum and a nasopharyngeal or oropharyngeal swab from every participant. Additional blood draws and questionnaires over an approximately 2-month period could optionally be provided by prospective study participants. Before DNA extraction, blood samples from the prospective study were shipped at room temperature or frozen.

TCRbeta CDR3 regions were amplified from genomic DNA by means of the immunoSEQ Assay, a bias-controlled multiplex PCR. Under the source paper's analysis protocol: The number of nucleated cells in each sample was estimated by amplification of reference gene primers within the assay. Sequence reads were collapsed and filtered to measure the absolute abundance of every unique TCRbeta CDR3 rearrangement. For each sample, productive Simpson clonality was calculated as the square root of Simpson's diversity index across productive rearrangements. Entries here come from immuneACCESS through TCRdb and include only in-frame sequences with V and J called. Some clones fail to appear in such tables; in the studies checked, an unresolved V gene covers under half of the shortfall, and the cause of the remainder is unknown. For V, J and clone size, that table is used; D and trimming come from the DNA. Across this sample there are over 400,000 clones, with roughly nine tenths seen only once. The ten top clones hold approximately 8% of the sample.

The count of this clone is one. Its specific antigen is unknown. One junction end does not reproduce the germline sequence, and a read error may be involved. The V and J genes are TRBV7-6 and TRBJ2-2; matching of 6 bases hints at TRBD2 as the D gene. This sequence originates from a woman aged 55-69 years who had recovered from COVID-19. Source material: PBMCs or T cells enriched from blood (not recorded which). The bases read TGTGCCAGCAGCCTGGGACTCCGCGGGAAGCTGTTTTTT. Its translation reads: CASSLGLRGKLFF. When the CDR3 is completed using the reference TRBV7-6 and TRBJ2-2 genes on either side, the full variable domain is GAGVSQSPRYKVTKRGQDVALRCDPISGHVSLYWYRQALGQGPEFLTYFNYEAQQDKSGLPNDRFSAERPEGSISTLTIQRTEQRDSAMYRCASSLGLRGKLFFGEGSRLTVL.